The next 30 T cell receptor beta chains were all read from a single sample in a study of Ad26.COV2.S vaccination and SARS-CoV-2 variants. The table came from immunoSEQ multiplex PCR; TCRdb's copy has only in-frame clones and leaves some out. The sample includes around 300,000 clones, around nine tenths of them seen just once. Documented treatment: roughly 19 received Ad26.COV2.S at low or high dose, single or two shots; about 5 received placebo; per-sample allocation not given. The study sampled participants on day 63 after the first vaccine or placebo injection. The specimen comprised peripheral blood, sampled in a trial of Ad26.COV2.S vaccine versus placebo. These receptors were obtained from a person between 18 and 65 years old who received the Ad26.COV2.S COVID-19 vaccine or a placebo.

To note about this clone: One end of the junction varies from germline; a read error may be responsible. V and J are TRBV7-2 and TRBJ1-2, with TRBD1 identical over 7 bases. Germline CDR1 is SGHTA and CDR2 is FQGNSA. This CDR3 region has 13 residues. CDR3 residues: CASSVEGGGHISF. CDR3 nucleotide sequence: TGTGCCAGCAGCGTGGAGGGAGGGGGCCATATCTCCTTC.

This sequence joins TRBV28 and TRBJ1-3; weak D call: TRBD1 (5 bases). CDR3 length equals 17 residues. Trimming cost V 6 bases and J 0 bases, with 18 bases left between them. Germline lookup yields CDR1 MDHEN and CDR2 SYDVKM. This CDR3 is CASSHRGRPSSGNTIYF. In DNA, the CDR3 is TGTGCCAGCAGCCACCGGGGGAGGCCGAGCTCTGGAAACACCATATATTTT.

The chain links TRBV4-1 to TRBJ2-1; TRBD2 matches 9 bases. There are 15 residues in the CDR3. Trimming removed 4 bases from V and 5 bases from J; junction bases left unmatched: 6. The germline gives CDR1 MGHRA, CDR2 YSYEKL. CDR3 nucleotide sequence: TGCGCCAGCAGCCCTTCTAGCGGGATGCACAATGAGCAGTTCTTC. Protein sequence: CASSPSSGMHNEQFF.

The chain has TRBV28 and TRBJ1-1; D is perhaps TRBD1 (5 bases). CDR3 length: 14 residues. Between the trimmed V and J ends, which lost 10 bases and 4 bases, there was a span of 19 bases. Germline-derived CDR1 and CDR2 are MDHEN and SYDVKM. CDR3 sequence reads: CATSFHGGTTEAFF. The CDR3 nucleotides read TGTGCCACCTCCTTCCACGGGGGTACCACTGAAGCTTTCTTT.

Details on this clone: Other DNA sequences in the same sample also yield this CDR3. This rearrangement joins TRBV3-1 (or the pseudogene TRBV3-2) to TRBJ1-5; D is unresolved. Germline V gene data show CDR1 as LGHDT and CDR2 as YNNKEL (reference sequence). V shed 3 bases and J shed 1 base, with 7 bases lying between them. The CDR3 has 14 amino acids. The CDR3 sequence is CASSQSGSNQPQHF. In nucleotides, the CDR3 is TGTGCCAGCAGCCAGTCGGGGAGCAATCAGCCCCAGCATTTT.

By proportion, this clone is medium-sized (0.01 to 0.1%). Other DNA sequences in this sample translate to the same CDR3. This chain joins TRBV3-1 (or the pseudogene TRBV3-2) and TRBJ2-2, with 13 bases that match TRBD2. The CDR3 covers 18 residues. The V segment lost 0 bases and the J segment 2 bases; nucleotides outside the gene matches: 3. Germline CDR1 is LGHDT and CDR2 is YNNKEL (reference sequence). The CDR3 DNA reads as TGTGCCAGCAGCCAAGAAGGGGGACTAGCGGGAAACACCGGGGAGCTGTTTTTT. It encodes CASSQEGGLAGNTGELFF.

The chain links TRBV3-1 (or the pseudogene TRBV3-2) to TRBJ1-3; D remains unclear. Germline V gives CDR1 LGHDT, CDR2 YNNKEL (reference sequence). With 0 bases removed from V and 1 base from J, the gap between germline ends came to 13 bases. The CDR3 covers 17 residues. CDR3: CASSQERRFSSGNTIYF. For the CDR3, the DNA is TGTGCCAGCAGCCAAGAGAGGCGCTTCTCGTCTGGAAACACCATATATTTT.

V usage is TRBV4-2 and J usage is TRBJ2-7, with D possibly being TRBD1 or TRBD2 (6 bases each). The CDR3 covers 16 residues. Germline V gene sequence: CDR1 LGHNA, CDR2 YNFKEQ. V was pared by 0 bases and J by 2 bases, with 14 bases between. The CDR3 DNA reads TGTGCCAGCAGCCAAGATCGGGCGGAGGGGGCCTACGAGCAGTACTTC. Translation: CASSQDRAEGAYEQYF.

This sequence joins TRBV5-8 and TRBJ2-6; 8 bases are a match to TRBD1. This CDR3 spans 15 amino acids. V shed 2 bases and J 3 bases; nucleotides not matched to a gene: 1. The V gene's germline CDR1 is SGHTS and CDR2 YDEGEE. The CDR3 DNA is TGTGCCAGCAGCTTCAGGGGGCGTGGGGCCAACGTCCTGACTTTC. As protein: CASSFRGRGANVLTF.

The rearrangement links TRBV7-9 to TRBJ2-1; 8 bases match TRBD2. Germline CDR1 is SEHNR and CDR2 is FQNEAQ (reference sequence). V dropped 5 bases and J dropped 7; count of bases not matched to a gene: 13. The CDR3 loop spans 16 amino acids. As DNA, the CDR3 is TGTGCCAGCAGCCCGCTAACCAGCGGGAGAGAGAATGAGCAGTTCTTC. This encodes CASSPLTSGRENEQFF.

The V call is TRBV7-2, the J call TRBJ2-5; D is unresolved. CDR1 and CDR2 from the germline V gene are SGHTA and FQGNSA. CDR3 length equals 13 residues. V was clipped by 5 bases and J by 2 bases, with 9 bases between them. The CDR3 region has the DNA TGTGCCAGCAGCCCTTCCCAACAAGAGACCCAGTACTTC. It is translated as CASSPSQQETQYF.

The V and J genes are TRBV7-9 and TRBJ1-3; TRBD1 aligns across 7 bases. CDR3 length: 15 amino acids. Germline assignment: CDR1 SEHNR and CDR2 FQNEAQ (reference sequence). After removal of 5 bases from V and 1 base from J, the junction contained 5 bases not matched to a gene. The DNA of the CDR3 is TGTGCCAGCAGCCGACAGGGATGGTCTGGAAACACCATATATTTT. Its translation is CASSRQGWSGNTIYF. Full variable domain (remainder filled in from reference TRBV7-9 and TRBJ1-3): DTGVSQNPRHKITKRGQNVTFRCDPISEHNRLYWYRQTLGQGPEFLTYFQNEAQLEKSRLLSDRFSAERPKGSFSTLEIQRTEQGDSAMYLCASSRQGWSGNTIYFGEGSWLTVV.

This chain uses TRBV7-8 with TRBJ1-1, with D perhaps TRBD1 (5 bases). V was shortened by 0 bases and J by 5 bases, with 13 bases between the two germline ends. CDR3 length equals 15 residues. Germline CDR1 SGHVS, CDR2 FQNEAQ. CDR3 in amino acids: CASSLAAGFITEAFF. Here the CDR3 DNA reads TGTGCCAGCAGCTTAGCGGCAGGGTTTATAACTGAAGCTTTCTTT.

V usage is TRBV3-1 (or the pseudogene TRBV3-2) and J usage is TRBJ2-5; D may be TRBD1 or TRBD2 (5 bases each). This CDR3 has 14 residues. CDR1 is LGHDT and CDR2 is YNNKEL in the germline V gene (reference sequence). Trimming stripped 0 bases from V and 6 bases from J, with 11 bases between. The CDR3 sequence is CASSQDIGTQTQYF. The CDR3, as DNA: TGTGCCAGCAGCCAAGACATCGGGACCCAGACCCAGTACTTC.

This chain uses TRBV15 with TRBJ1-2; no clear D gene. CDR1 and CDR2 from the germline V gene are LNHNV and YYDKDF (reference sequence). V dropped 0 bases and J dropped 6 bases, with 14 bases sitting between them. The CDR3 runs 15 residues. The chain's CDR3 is CATSRDLPSGDGYTF. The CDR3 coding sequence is TGTGCCACCAGCAGAGATCTCCCAAGTGGGGATGGCTACACCTTC.

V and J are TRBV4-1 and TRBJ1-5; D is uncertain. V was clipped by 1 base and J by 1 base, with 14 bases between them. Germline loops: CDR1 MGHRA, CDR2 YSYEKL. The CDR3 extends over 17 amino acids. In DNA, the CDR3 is TGCGCCAGCAGCCAAGTGGAGGGTGAATGGAGCAATCAGCCCCAGCATTTT. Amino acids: CASSQVEGEWSNQPQHF.

CDR3 DNA: TGCGCCAGCAGCCAGGGGACGATTTATCGCACAGATACGCAGTATTTT. Its translation: CASSQGTIYRTDTQYF. The V gene is TRBV5-1, the J gene TRBJ2-3, with D possibly TRBD1 on 6 matching bases. V was pared by 4 bases and J by 1 base, with 16 bases between. Germline values: CDR1 SGHRS, CDR2 YFSETQ. This CDR3 comprises 16 residues. The variable domain in full, with the rest retrieved from reference TRBV5-1 and TRBJ2-3, is KAGVTQTPRYLIKTRGQQVTLSCSPISGHRSVSWYQQTPGQGLQFLFEYFSETQRNKGNFPGRFSGRQFSNSRSEMNVSTLELGDSALYLCASSQGTIYRTDTQYFGPGTRLTVL.

The CDR3 sequence is CASSIGGDAGNTIYF. The CDR3 bases are TGTGCCAGTAGTATTGGAGGAGATGCTGGAAACACCATATATTTT. J is TRBJ1-3 and V is TRBV19; no firm D call. Per the germline V gene, CDR1 is LNHDA and CDR2 is SQIVND (reference sequence). With 3 bases removed from V and 2 bases from J, the gap between germline ends came to 11 bases. This CDR3 comprises 15 residues.

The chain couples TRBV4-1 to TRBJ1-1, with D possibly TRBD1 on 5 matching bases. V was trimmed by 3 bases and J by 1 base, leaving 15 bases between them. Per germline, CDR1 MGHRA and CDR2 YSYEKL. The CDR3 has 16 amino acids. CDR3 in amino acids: CASSHLRGFQNTEAFF. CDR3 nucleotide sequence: TGCGCCAGCAGCCACTTAAGGGGCTTTCAGAACACTGAAGCTTTCTTT.

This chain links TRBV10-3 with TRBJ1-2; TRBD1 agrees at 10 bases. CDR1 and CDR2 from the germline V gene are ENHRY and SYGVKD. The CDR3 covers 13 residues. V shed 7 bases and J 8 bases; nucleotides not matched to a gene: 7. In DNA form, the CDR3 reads TGTGCCATCACCCCGACAGGGGGCCGGGGCTACACCTTC. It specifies CAITPTGGRGYTF.

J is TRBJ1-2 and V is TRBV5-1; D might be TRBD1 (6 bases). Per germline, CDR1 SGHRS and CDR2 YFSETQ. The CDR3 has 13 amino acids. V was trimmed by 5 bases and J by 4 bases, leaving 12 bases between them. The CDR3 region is CASSFDRSYGYTF. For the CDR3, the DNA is TGCGCCAGCAGTTTCGACAGGAGCTATGGCTACACCTTC.

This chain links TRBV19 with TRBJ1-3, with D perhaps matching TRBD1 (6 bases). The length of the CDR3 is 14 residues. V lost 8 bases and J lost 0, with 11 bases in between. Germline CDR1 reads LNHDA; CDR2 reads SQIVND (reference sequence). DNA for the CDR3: TGTGCCAGTTCGACAGGCATCTCTGGAAACACCATATATTTT. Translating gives CASSTGISGNTIYF.

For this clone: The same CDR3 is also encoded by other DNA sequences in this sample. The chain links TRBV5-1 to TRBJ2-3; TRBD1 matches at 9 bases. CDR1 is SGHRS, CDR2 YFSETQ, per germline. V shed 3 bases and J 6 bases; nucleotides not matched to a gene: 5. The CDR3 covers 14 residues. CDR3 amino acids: CASSSGQGWDTQYF. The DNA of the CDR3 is TGCGCCAGCAGCTCTGGACAGGGGTGGGATACGCAGTATTTT.

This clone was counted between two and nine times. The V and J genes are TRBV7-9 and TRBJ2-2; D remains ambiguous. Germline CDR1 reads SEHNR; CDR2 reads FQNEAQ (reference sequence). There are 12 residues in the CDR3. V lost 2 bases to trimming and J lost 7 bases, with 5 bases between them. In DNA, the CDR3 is TGTGCCAGCAGCTTATTGGTCGGGGAGCTGTTTTTT. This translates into CASSLLVGELFF.

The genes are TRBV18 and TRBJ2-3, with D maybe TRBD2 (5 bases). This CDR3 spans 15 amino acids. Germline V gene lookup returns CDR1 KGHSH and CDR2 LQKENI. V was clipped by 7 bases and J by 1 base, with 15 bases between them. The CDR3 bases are TGTGCCAGCTGCCGGAATGGGAGAGGCACAGATACGCAGTATTTT. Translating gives CASCRNGRGTDTQYF. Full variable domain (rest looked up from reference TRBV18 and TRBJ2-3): NAGVMQNPRHLVRRRGQEARLRCSPMKGHSHVYWYRQLPEEGLKFMVYLQKENIIDESGMPKERFSAEFPKEGPSILRIQQVVRGDSAAYFCASCRNGRGTDTQYFGPGTRLTVL.

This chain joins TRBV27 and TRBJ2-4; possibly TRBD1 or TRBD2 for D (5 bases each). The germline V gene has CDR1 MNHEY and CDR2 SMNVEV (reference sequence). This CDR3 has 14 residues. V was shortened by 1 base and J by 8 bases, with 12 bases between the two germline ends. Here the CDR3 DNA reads TGTGCCAGCAGTTTATTTGGAGTGGGGGACATTCAGTACTTC. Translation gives CASSLFGVGDIQYF.

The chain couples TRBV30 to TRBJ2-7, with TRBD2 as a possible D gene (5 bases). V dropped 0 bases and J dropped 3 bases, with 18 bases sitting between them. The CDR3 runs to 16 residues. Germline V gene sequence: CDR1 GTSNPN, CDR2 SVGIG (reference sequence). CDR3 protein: CAWSVQAPGGGYEQYF. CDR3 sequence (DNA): TGTGCCTGGAGTGTACAAGCCCCGGGCGGAGGCTACGAGCAGTACTTC.

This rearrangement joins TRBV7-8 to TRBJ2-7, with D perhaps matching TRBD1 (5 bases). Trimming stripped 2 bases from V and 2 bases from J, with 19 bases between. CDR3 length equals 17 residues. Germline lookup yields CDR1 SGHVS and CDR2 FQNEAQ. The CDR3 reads CASSLSSRGLGAYEQYF. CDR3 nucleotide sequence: TGTGCCAGCAGCTTAAGTTCCCGCGGCTTAGGGGCCTACGAGCAGTACTTC.

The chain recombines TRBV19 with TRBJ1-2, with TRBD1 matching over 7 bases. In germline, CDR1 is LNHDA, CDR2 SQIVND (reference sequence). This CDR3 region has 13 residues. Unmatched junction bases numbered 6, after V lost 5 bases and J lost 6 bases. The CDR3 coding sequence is TGTGCCAGTAGTCAGACAGGGAGAGATGGCTACACCTTC. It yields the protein CASSQTGRDGYTF.

CDR3 sequence reads: CASKGGPNTGELFF. In DNA, the CDR3 is TGTGCCAGTAAGGGGGGACCCAACACCGGGGAGCTGTTTTTT. The chain joins TRBV19 to TRBJ2-2; the D call may be TRBD1 or TRBD2 (6 bases each). CDR3 length equals 14 residues. Trimming removed 7 bases at V and 2 bases at J, with 11 bases between. CDR1 and CDR2 from the germline V gene are LNHDA and SQIVND (reference sequence).